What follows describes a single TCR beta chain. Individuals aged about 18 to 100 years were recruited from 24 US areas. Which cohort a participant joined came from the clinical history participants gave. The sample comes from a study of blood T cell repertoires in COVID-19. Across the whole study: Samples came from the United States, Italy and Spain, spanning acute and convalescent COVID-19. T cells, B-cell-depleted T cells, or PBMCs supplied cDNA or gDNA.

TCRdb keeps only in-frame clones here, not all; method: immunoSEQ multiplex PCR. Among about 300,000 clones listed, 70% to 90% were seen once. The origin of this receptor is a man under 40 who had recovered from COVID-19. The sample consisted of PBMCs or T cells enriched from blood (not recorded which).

In DNA form, the CDR3 reads TGTGCCAGCACCCAAAGAGCTAACTATGGCTACACCTTC. This gives the protein CASTQRANYGYTF. The chain is built from TRBV12-3 or TRBV12-4 and TRBJ1-2; no firm D call. This CDR3 has 13 amino acids. Between the trimmed V and J ends, which lost 7 bases and 0 bases, there was a span of 9 bases.